This entry concerns a single T cell receptor (beta chain). What it recognizes is unknown. The source of the sample is a study of post-analysis software for immune sequencing data. Points from the study as a whole: Controls showed lower frequencies than patients for five or six TRBV segments, and TRBV5-6, TRBV5-1 and TRBV20-1 were among these.

Presence of unique molecular identifiers characterized the TCR beta cDNA libraries. One entry per CDR3 protein results from TCRdb running MiXCR on the PCR reads. The sample carries 350,000 to 500,000 distinct CDR3 sequences, approximately 37% recorded once. This CDR3 region has 13 residues. Trimming cost V 6 bases and J 4 bases; bases outside gene matches: 7. CDR1 and CDR2 from the germline V gene are SQVTM and ANQGSEA. The chain carries TRBV29-1 and TRBJ2-3, with 7 bases fitting TRBD1. The clonotype originates from a girl aged 2 to 10 with multiple sclerosis. The sample was blood. CDR3 in amino acids: CSVGYRGADTQYF. CDR3 bases: TGCAGCGTCGGATACAGGGGTGCAGATACGCAGTATTTT.